This TCR beta chain was sequenced during a study of technical replicates of blood from four donors. CDR1 is SGHTA, CDR2 FQGNSA, per germline. The V gene end was trimmed by 4 bases and the J gene end by 14 bases; junction bases not matched to a gene: 7. There are 12 residues in the CDR3. Sequencing was performed with immunoSEQ multiplex PCR; in TCRdb, only in-frame clones are kept and a portion is missing. The table shows around 100,000 clones, with 95% to 96% occurring only once. The source of this sequence is a human donor in good health. This sequence joins TRBV7-2 and TRBJ2-1; TRBD2 agrees at 8 bases. The material sequenced was T cells isolated from PBMCs. The CDR3 sequence: CASSSPGLVEFF. CDR3 sequence (DNA): TGTGCCAGCAGCTCTCCGGGACTAGTCGAGTTCTTC.